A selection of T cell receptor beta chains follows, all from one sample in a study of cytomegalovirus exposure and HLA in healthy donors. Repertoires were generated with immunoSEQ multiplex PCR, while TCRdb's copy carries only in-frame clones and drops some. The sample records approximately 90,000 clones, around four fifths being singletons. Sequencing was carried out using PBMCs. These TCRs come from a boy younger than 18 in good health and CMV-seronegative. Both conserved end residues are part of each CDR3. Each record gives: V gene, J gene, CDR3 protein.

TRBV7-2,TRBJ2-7,CASSLSTGAGEQYF
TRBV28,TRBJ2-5,CASSPPRDRAETQYF
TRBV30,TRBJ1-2,CAWGTGPNYGYTF
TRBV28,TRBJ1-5,CASSPSLGNNQPQHF
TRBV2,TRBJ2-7,CASRTPQFEQYF
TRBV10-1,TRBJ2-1,CASRRGQVDNEQFF
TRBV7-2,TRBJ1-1,CASSFTLGQGHTEAFF
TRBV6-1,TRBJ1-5,CASSKFDNQPQHF
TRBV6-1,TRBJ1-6,CASSSGQYNSPLHF
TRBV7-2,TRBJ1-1,CASSPFRQGAEAFF
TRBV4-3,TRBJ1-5,CASSQETGFRQPQHF
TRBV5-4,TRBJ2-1,CASSRGEERYNEQFF
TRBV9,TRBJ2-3,CASSENQGPATDTQYF
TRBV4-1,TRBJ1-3,CASSHPDALGDTIYF
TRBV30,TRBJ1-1,CAWKQLDTEAFF
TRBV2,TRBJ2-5,CASSEWDRSETQYF
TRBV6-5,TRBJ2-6,CASSYSMGAGANVLTF
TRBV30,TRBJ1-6,CAWSRITGGSSPLHF
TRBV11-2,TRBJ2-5,CASSPPTSGIRETQYF
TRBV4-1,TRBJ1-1,CASSQDHLAEAFF
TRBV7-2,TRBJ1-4,CASSLASGGGYEKLFF
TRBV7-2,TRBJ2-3,CASSLARGGTDTQYF
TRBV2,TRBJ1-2,CASSELVQGPYGYTF
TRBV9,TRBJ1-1,CASSVVGTVKGTEAFF
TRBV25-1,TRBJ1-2,CASSEGTGKNGYTF
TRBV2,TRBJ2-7,CASSESDGGLYEQYF
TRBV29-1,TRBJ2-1,CGCTSGTYNEQFF
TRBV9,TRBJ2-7,CASSVQGFDEQYF
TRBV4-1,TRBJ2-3,CASSQEGGGAGYTQYF
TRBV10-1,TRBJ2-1,CASSRQPNEQFF
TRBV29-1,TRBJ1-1,CSAMTGGTEAFF
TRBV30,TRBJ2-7,CAWSDMDEQYF
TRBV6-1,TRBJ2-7,CASSDSEGPTYYEQYF
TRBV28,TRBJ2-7,CASSFPTNADLTSGPGAYEQYF
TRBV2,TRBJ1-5,CASRGGQGGLFSNQPQHF
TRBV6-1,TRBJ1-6,CASSERYRNNSPLHF
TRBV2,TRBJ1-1,CASSGFTGLPEAFF
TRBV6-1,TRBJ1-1,CASSDRVHAFF
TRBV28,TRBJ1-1,CASSFYGQGPLDFF
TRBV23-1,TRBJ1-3,CASRHRPSGNTIYF
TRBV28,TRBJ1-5,CASTLTVQGGLVGNQPQHF
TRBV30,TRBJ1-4,CAWSGAPTNEKLFF
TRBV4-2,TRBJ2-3,CASSQDLAASTDTQYF
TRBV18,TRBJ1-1,CASSPKGPSNTEAFF